The 11 T cell receptor beta chains below were found in one sample sequenced in a study of T cells in Graves' hyperthyroidism and ophthalmopathy. TCR beta CDR3 regions were amplified from RNA. First-round RT-PCR of the TCR CDR3 relied on the HTBI primer set. Using its own MiXCR run on the multiplex PCR reads, TCRdb lists one record per CDR3 protein. The sample comprises a few hundred thousand distinct CDR3 sequences, roughly 20% of which are singletons, and around 27% rests with the top ten. The sequencing sample was made of blood. These receptors all come from a man aged 18 to 29 with Graves' hyperthyroidism.

The chain is built from TRBV27 and TRBJ2-2; 12 nucleotides align to TRBD1. After removal of 4 bases from V and 6 bases from J, the junction contained 18 bases not matched to a gene. This CDR3 has 20 amino acids. Germline lookup yields CDR1 MNHEY and CDR2 SMNVEV (reference sequence). CDR3 region: CASSSSSAGQGAERAGELFF. Written as DNA, the CDR3 is TGTGCCAGCAGTTCGTCCTCCGCGGGACAGGGGGCGGAAAGGGCCGGGGAGCTGTTTTTT.

The sample holds many counts of this clonotype. The CDR3 here is CATSDPGQGANQPQHF. Written as DNA, the CDR3 is TGTGCCACCAGTGACCCCGGACAGGGGGCCAATCAGCCCCAGCATTTT. This chain uses TRBV24-1 with TRBJ1-5; 11 positions match TRBD1. Trimming cost V 4 bases and J 3 bases; bases outside gene matches: 4. The CDR3 runs 16 residues. The germline V gene has CDR1 KGHDR and CDR2 SFDVKD.

The chain joins TRBV19 to TRBJ2-6; no clear D. This CDR3 is 19 amino acids long. Germline V lookup: CDR1 LNHDA, CDR2 SQIVND (reference sequence). Between the trimmed V and J ends, which lost 3 bases and 0 bases, there was a span of 18 bases. The CDR3: CASSIKSVLGFSGANVLTF. DNA for the CDR3: TGTGCCAGTAGTATTAAGTCGGTTCTGGGGTTCTCTGGGGCCAACGTCCTGACTTTC.

The table lists this clonotype with a few counts. The chain carries TRBV5-1 and TRBJ2-5; D perhaps matches TRBD1 (6 bases). The V end was cut by 2 bases, the J end by 2 bases, with 16 bases between. The CDR3 has 16 residues. Germline V gives CDR1 SGHRS, CDR2 YFSETQ. The chain's CDR3 is CASSFGTRGDQETQYF. CDR3 DNA sequence: TGCGCCAGCAGCTTCGGGACAAGAGGGGATCAAGAGACCCAGTACTTC.

As concerns this clonotype: Because the CDR3 is missing its conserved closing phenylalanine or tryptophan, this is likely a read error. The chain joins TRBV19 to TRBJ1-1, with D possibly TRBD1 on 6 matching bases. Germline V CDR1 and CDR2: LNHDA, SQIVND (reference sequence). With 5 bases removed from V and 4 bases from J, the gap between germline ends came to 17 bases. This CDR3 contains 15 residues. The CDR3 nucleotides read TGTGCCAGTAGTGTATTCGGGGGGCTGGGCACTGAAGCTTTCTAT. It codes for CASSVFGGLGTEAFY.

A word on this clonotype: Being one base from a much bigger clone, this may be a read error. This chain joins TRBV19 and TRBJ2-2; possibly TRBD1 or TRBD2 for D (5 bases each). The CDR3 is 13 residues long. The germline CDR1 and CDR2 sequences are LNHDA and SQIVND (reference sequence). The CDR3 DNA follows: TGTTCCAGTCGGGACCGAGACACCGGGGAGCTGTTTTTT. Its translation: CSSRDRDTGELFF.

V usage is TRBV6-1 and J usage is TRBJ1-5; 9 bases map to TRBD1. V was pared by 6 bases and J by 0 bases, with 6 bases of the junction left unmatched. This CDR3 spans 16 amino acids. Germline V gene sequence: CDR1 MNHNS, CDR2 SASEGT. CDR3 sequence (DNA): TGTGCCAGCAGCCACCGGGACAGGGTTAGCAATCAGCCCCAGCATTTT. Amino acids: CASSHRDRVSNQPQHF.

Turning to this clonotype: The junction departs from germline at one end; a sequencing error may be responsible. V gene TRBV20-1 combines with J gene TRBJ1-1; no reliable D call. The V gene's germline CDR1 is DFQATT and CDR2 SNEGSKA (reference sequence). The CDR3 extends over 16 amino acids. In DNA form, the CDR3 reads TGCAGTGCTAGAGATGCGGGCAGGTTTATGAACACTGATGCTTTCTTT. Protein: CSARDAGRFMNTDAFF.

The chain uses TRBV12-3 or TRBV12-4 and TRBJ2-7; TRBD1 aligns across 9 bases. This CDR3 comprises 16 residues. The J segment lost 9 bases and the V segment lost 6 bases, leaving 18 bases of the junction unmatched. CDR3: CASSFQLTGGSGGQYF. Here the CDR3 DNA reads TGTGCCAGCAGCTTTCAGTTAACAGGGGGCTCTGGGGGGCAGTACTTC.

This clonotype was observed a handful of times. The CDR3 DNA reads TGTGCCAGCAGTTCGTACCCCGGACGGAGGGATTATAATTCACCCCTCCACTTT. Its protein product is CASSSYPGRRDYNSPLHF. The chain is built from TRBV28 and TRBJ1-6; D ambiguous. CDR1 is MDHEN and CDR2 is SYDVKM in the germline V gene. CDR3 length equals 18 residues. V was shortened by 4 bases and J by 4 bases, with 20 bases between the two germline ends.

This clonotype was counted ten times or more. The chain employs TRBV15 and TRBJ2-2; possible D gene TRBD1, 6 bases. CDR3 length: 15 residues. CDR1 LNHNV and CDR2 YYDKDF come from the germline V gene (reference sequence). With 1 base removed from V and 7 bases from J, the gap between germline ends came to 13 bases. The CDR3 sequence is CATSRGTGSHGELFF. DNA of the CDR3: TGTGCCACCAGCAGAGGAACAGGGTCCCACGGGGAGCTGTTTTTT. Filled out from reference TRBV15 and TRBJ2-2, the complete variable domain reads DAMVIQNPRYQVTQFGKPVTLSCSQTLNHNVMYWYQQKSSQAPKLLFHYYDKDFNNEADTPDNFQSRRPNTSFCFLDIRSPGLGDTAMYLCATSRGTGSHGELFFGEGSRLTVL.